This is a list of T cell receptor beta chains from one sample in a study of identical twins. A single record per CDR3 protein comes from TCRdb applying MiXCR to the 5' RACE reads. The table shows about 530,000 distinct CDR3 sequences, with roughly 15% occurring only once. These data were also reused for a study on yellow fever vaccine responses in identical twins.

The sequenced material came from CD4+ T cells sorted from blood. These receptors were collected from a woman aged 18-30 years in good health. Both conserved end residues are trimmed from each CDR3. The order of the fields is V gene, CDR3 protein.

v_call: TRBV28; cdr3_aa: ASSGVWGTDTQY
v_call: TRBV21-1; cdr3_aa: ASSKIPGERELSTGELF
v_call: TRBV27; cdr3_aa: ASSADRSARQY
v_call: TRBV4-1; cdr3_aa: ASSQDRKRDTYNEQF
v_call: TRBV3-1; cdr3_aa: ASSQTGEWGYGYT
v_call: TRBV6-1; cdr3_aa: ASSRNGLAFNEQF
v_call: TRBV12-3/TRBV12-4; cdr3_aa: ASSQGGYGYT
v_call: TRBV2; cdr3_aa: ASSWGQGFYNTGELF
v_call: TRBV12-5; cdr3_aa: ASGLNLGRSGRDSYNEQF
v_call: TRBV15; cdr3_aa: ATSRDRTGLRRQPQH
v_call: TRBV5-1; cdr3_aa: ASSGPGQGATGELF
v_call: TRBV6-1; cdr3_aa: ASSSGTSGSRETQY
v_call: TRBV5-1; cdr3_aa: ASSLEGGLAGGWDIQY
v_call: TRBV19; cdr3_aa: ASSMVNRYNEQF
v_call: TRBV15; cdr3_aa: ATSGTPQETQY
v_call: TRBV7-8; cdr3_aa: ASSLVAGGSTDTQY
v_call: TRBV20-1; cdr3_aa: SARDGPYYEQY
v_call: TRBV3-1; cdr3_aa: ASSLNVRKNEKLF
v_call: TRBV27; cdr3_aa: ASSLRWGDEQY
v_call: TRBV20-1; cdr3_aa: SARDFRDRKGLGMAHEQF
v_call: TRBV9; cdr3_aa: ASSARDKDYEQY
v_call: TRBV6-5; cdr3_aa: ASSYLKIGTSVNEQF
v_call: TRBV9; cdr3_aa: ASSVQVQKGETQY
v_call: TRBV5-1; cdr3_aa: ASSLDGSTSNQPQH
v_call: TRBV10-3; cdr3_aa: AISPTGVQPQH
v_call: TRBV20-1; cdr3_aa: SALGRSYNEQF
v_call: TRBV7-8; cdr3_aa: ASSINSDTQY
v_call: TRBV7-9; cdr3_aa: ASSRTTSAEETRY